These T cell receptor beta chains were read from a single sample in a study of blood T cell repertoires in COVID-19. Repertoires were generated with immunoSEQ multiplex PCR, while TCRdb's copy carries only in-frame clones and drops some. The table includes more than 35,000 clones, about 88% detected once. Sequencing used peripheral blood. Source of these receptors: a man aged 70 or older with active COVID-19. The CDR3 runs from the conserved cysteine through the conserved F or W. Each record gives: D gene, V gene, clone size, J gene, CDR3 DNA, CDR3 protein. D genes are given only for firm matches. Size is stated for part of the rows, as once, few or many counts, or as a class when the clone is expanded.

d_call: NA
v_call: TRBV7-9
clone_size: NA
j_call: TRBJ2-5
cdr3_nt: TGTGCCAGCAGCTTACCCGTTACATGGGAGACCCAGTACTTC
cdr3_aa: CASSLPVTWETQYF

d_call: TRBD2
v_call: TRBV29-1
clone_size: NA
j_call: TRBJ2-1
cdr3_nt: TGCAGCGTAGGACTAGCGGGGGAGAATGAGCAGTTCTTC
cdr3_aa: CSVGLAGENEQFF

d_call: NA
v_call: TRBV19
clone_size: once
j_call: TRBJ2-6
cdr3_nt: TGTGCCAGTAGTATTGTAGCGGTCTCTGGGGCCAACGTCCTGACTTTC
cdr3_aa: CASSIVAVSGANVLTF

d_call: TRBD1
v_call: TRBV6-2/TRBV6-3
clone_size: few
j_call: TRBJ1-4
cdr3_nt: TGTGCCAGCAGTCCACCGGGACAGGGGGCGGAGAAACTGTTTTTT
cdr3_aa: CASSPPGQGAEKLFF

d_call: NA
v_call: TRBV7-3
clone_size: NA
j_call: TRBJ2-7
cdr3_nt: TGTGCCAGCAGCTTATGGACAAGAGAGCAGTACTTC
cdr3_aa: CASSLWTREQYF

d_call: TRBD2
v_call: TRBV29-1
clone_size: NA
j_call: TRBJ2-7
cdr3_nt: TGCAGCTTCGGGACTAGCGGGAGTGCCTTGGGGGAGCAGTACTTC
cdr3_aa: CSFGTSGSALGEQYF

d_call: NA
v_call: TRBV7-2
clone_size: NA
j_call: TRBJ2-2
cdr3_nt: TGTGCCAGCAGCTTAGAGCTGGGCGGGATAGCCGGGGAGCTGTTTTTT
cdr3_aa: CASSLELGGIAGELFF

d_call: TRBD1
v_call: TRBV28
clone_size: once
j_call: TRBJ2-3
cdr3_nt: TGTGCCACCCAAACAAGACAGGGGGGGAAAAACAGGGATACGCAGTATTTT
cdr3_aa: CATQTRQGGKNRDTQYF

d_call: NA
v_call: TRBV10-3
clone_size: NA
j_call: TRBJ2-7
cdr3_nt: TGTGCCATCAGTGAGTCGGTGCTAGCGACTTACGAGCAGTACTTC
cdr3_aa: CAISESVLATYEQYF

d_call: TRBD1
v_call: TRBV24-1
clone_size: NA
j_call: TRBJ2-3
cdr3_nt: TGTGCCACCAGTGAACGGGACAGGGCCGATACGCAGTATTTT
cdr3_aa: CATSERDRADTQYF

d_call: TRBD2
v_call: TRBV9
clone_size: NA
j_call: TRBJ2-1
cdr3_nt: TGTGCCAGCAGCCTAGAGGGTAGCGGGAACGACAATGAGCAGTTCTTC
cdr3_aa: CASSLEGSGNDNEQFF

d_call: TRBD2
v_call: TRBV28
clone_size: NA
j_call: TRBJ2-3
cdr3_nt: TGTGCCAGCACCCTCTTCGGACGCAGGTCTAGCGGGAGGAGAACAGATACGCAGTATTTT
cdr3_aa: CASTLFGRRSSGRRTDTQYF

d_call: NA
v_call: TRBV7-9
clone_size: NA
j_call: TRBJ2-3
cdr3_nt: TGTGCCAGCAGCTCCCCAGCGGATACGCAGTATTTT
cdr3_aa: CASSSPADTQYF

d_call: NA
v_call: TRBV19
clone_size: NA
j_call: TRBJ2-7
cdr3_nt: TGTGCCAGTAGTATATCGGCAGGCCGCTACGAGCAGTACTTC
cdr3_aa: CASSISAGRYEQYF

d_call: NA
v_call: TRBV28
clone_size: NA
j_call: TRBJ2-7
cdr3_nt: TGTGCCAGCGGCGACAGCAGGTCCTACGAGCAGTACTTC
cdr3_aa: CASGDSRSYEQYF

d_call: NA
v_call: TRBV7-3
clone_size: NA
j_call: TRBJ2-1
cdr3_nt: TGTGCCAGCAGCTTAGTGGATAGTTGGGCCACTGAGCAGTTCTTC
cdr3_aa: CASSLVDSWATEQFF

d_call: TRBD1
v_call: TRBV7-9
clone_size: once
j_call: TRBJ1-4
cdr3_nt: TGTGCCAGCAGCCCAGGGGGCGGTTTGCGTGAAAAACTGTTTTTT
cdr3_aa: CASSPGGGLREKLFF

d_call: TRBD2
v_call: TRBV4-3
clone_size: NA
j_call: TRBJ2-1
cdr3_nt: TGCGCCAGCAGTCATCAGCGGGGACCATTCCGTGAGCAGTTCTTC
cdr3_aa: CASSHQRGPFREQFF

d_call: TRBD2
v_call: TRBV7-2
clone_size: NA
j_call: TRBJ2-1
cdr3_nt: TGTGCCTCCGTGGGGGCGGGGGGCTCCTACAATGAGCAGTTCTTC
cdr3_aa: CASVGAGGSYNEQFF

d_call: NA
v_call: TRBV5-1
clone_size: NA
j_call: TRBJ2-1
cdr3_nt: TGCGCCAGCAGCTTCTCCGGGGGCTCCTACAATGAGCAGTTCTTC
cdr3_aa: CASSFSGGSYNEQFF

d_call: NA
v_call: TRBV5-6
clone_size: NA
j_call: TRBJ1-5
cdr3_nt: TGTGCCAGCAGCTTGAGGGGGAGCGGGAGGCCCCAGCATTTT
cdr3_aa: CASSLRGSGRPQHF

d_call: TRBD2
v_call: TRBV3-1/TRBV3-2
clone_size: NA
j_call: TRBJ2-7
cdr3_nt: TGTGCCAGCAGCCAAGAGGGAGGGAGTGAGCAGTACTTC
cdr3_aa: CASSQEGGSEQYF

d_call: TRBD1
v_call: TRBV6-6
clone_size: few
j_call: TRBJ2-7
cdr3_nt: TGTGCCAGCAGGGGACAGGGGGTGCGCGAGCAGTACTTC
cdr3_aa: CASRGQGVREQYF

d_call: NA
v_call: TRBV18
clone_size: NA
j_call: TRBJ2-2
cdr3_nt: TGTGCCAGCTCACCAGGAGGGATTGAGCTGTTTTTT
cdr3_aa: CASSPGGIELFF

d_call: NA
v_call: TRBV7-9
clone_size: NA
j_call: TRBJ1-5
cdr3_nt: TGTGCCAGCAGCTTAAACGGGGGGGCGAATCAGCCCCAGCATTTT
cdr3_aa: CASSLNGGANQPQHF

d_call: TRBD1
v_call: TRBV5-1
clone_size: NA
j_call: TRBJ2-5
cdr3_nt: TGCGCCAGCAGCTTAGGACAGGGCGGTGAAAAGACCCAGTACTTC
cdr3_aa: CASSLGQGGEKTQYF

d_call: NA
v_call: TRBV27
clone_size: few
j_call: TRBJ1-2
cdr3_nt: TGTGCCAGCAGTTTTGGCCCTGGTTTAAGTGGCTACACCTTC
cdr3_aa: CASSFGPGLSGYTF

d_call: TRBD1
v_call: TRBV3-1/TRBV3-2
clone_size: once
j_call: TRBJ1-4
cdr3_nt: TGTGCCAGCAGCCAAAACAGGGGGCGCGGGTTGGAAAAACTGTTTTTT
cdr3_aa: CASSQNRGRGLEKLFF

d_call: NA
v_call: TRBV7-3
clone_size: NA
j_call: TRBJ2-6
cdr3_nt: TGTGCCAGCAGCTGGACAGCTGGGGCCAACGTCCTGACTTTC
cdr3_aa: CASSWTAGANVLTF

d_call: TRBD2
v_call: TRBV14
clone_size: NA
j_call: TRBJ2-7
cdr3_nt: TGTGCCAGCAGCCAAATGACTAGCGGCACCTACGAGCAGTACTTC
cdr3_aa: CASSQMTSGTYEQYF

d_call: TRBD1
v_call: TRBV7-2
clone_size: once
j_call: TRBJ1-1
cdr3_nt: TGTGCCAGCAGCTTAGCCCCTCAGGGGGCTGGCACTGAAGCTTTCTTT
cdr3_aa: CASSLAPQGAGTEAFF